The 8 T cell receptor beta chains listed next were all sequenced from one sample in a study of OX40 agonist ivuxolimab in advanced cancers. The assay was immunoSEQ multiplex PCR, and TCRdb's table has in-frame clones only and misses some. The data show fewer than 75,000 clones, over 70% seen once. The sequencing used CD4+ or CD8+ T cells sorted from blood, collected in a trial of the OX40 agonist ivuxolimab. The receptors originated from an adult with an advanced solid tumor such as melanoma, head and neck, liver or kidney cancer.

The J gene is TRBJ1-4, the V gene TRBV5-1; D perhaps matches TRBD1 (6 bases). Per germline, CDR1 SGHRS and CDR2 YFSETQ. The CDR3 is 16 amino acids. V dropped 1 base and J dropped 2 bases, with 12 bases sitting between them. The CDR3 region is CASSLTGPATNEKLFF. For the CDR3, the DNA is TGCGCCAGCAGCTTGACAGGGCCGGCGACTAATGAAAAACTGTTTTTT.

The chain is built from TRBV5-1 and TRBJ2-3; D is uncertain. CDR3 size: 14 residues. Germline CDR1 is SGHRS and CDR2 is YFSETQ. V dropped 4 bases and J dropped 2 bases, with 11 bases sitting between them. The CDR3 DNA sequence: TGCGCCAGCAGCGACGGACCTTCCACAGATACGCAGTATTTT. Translation: CASSDGPSTDTQYF. Full variable domain (rest looked up from reference TRBV5-1 and TRBJ2-3): KAGVTQTPRYLIKTRGQQVTLSCSPISGHRSVSWYQQTPGQGLQFLFEYFSETQRNKGNFPGRFSGRQFSNSRSEMNVSTLELGDSALYLCASSDGPSTDTQYFGPGTRLTVL.

The J gene is TRBJ2-5, the V gene TRBV11-3; 13 bases match TRBD2. Looked up from germline, CDR1 is SGHNT and CDR2 is YENEEA. The ends lost 1 base at V and 5 bases at J; junction bases unmatched: 10. CDR3 length equals 18 residues. The CDR3 bases are TGTGCCAGCAGCTTAGTCCTGGTGGGGACTAGCGGGATGGAGACCCAGTACTTC. Its translation is CASSLVLVGTSGMETQYF.

The chain joins TRBV5-4 to TRBJ2-3; 13 nucleotides line up with TRBD2. V gave up 1 base and J gave up 3 bases; unmatched junction bases: 5. Germline lookup yields CDR1 SGHNT and CDR2 YYREEE (reference sequence). The CDR3 spans 17 residues. CDR3 nucleotide sequence: TGTGCCAGCAGCTTGAGGACTAGCGGGAGTGGTACAGATACGCAGTATTTT. Translating gives CASSLRTSGSGTDTQYF.

The chain joins TRBV30 to TRBJ2-3, with D possibly matching TRBD2 (5 bases). Germline lookup yields CDR1 GTSNPN and CDR2 SVGIG (reference sequence). The CDR3 extends over 13 amino acids. Trimming took 4 bases from V and 0 from J, leaving 8 bases between them. The CDR3 nucleotides are TGTGCCTGGAATCCGGGGAGCACAGATACGCAGTATTTT. Encoded protein: CAWNPGSTDTQYF.

This clone was detected once. The J gene is TRBJ2-3, the V gene TRBV18; TRBD2 matches 12 bases. This CDR3 is 16 amino acids long. CDR1 and CDR2 from the germline V gene are KGHSH and LQKENI. V was pared by 3 bases and J by 4 bases, with 5 bases of the junction left unmatched. CDR3 sequence (DNA): TGTGCCAGCTCACCTCCGGGACTAGCGGGTCCAGATACGCAGTATTTT. It codes for CASSPPGLAGPDTQYF. The variable domain in full, with the rest retrieved from reference TRBV18 and TRBJ2-3, is NAGVMQNPRHLVRRRGQEARLRCSPMKGHSHVYWYRQLPEEGLKFMVYLQKENIIDESGMPKERFSAEFPKEGPSILRIQQVVRGDSAAYFCASSPPGLAGPDTQYFGPGTRLTVL.

This clone was counted between two and nine times. Here the CDR3 DNA reads TGTGCCAGCAGTGACTTCGGGGGAGTGGGTAGGAATGAGCAGTTCTTC. Translating gives CASSDFGGVGRNEQFF. The chain links TRBV6-4 to TRBJ2-1; D perhaps matches TRBD2 (6 bases). Germline V gene sequence: CDR1 MRHNA, CDR2 SNTAGT. V lost 1 base, J lost 7 bases, and 17 bases lay in between. The length of the CDR3 is 16 residues.

This clone came up once. The chain has TRBV9 and TRBJ2-3; TRBD1 might be the D (5 bases). V was trimmed by 0 bases and J by 1 base, leaving 9 bases between them. CDR3 size: 15 residues. CDR1 and CDR2 (germline): SGDLS, YYNGEE. This CDR3 reads CASSVVGAGTDTQYF. The CDR3 DNA follows: TGTGCCAGCAGCGTAGTAGGGGCCGGCACAGATACGCAGTATTTT.